One T cell receptor (beta chain) is described in this entry. The sample comes from a study of technical replicates of blood from several donors. Using immunoSEQ multiplex PCR, the repertoire was profiled, and TCRdb retains in-frame clones only, with some absent. The profile shows 9,500 to 15,000 clones, more than 85% of them singletons. The CDR3 has 15 amino acids. From germline, CDR1 is SGHRS and CDR2 YFSETQ. V dropped 3 bases and J dropped 6; count of bases not matched to a gene: 9. This chain uses TRBV5-1 with TRBJ2-1; TRBD2 matches 7 bases. The sequence came from a human donor in good health. The specimen was PBMCs. CDR3: CASSWPLGTTNEQFF. CDR3 DNA: TGCGCCAGCAGCTGGCCCCTAGGGACTACCAATGAGCAGTTCTTC.